This T cell receptor (beta chain) was recorded in a study of cytomegalovirus exposure and HLA in healthy donors. Study results and limitations: Rare TCR sequences dominated, though some public TCRs recurred in many donors.

Concerning this clone itself: Its specificity is unknown.

Primers: 60 Vbeta forward and 13 Jbeta reverse. Method: immunoSEQ multiplex PCR; TCRdb's copy keeps in-frame clones and lacks some. The sample includes around 110,000 clones, 70% to 75% of them seen just once. The length of the CDR3 is 13 residues. The V gene lost 2 bases and the J gene lost 1 base, with 6 bases spanning the gap. Germline values: CDR1 MGHDK, CDR2 SYGVNS. Sequences were obtained from PBMCs. This clonotype was sampled from a woman in her late teens or twenties in good health and CMV-seronegative. The rearrangement joins TRBV25-1 to TRBJ2-7; D is undetermined. CDR3 coding DNA: TGTGCCAGCAGTGAAACAGTATCCTACGAGCAGTACTTC. This gives the protein CASSETVSYEQYF.